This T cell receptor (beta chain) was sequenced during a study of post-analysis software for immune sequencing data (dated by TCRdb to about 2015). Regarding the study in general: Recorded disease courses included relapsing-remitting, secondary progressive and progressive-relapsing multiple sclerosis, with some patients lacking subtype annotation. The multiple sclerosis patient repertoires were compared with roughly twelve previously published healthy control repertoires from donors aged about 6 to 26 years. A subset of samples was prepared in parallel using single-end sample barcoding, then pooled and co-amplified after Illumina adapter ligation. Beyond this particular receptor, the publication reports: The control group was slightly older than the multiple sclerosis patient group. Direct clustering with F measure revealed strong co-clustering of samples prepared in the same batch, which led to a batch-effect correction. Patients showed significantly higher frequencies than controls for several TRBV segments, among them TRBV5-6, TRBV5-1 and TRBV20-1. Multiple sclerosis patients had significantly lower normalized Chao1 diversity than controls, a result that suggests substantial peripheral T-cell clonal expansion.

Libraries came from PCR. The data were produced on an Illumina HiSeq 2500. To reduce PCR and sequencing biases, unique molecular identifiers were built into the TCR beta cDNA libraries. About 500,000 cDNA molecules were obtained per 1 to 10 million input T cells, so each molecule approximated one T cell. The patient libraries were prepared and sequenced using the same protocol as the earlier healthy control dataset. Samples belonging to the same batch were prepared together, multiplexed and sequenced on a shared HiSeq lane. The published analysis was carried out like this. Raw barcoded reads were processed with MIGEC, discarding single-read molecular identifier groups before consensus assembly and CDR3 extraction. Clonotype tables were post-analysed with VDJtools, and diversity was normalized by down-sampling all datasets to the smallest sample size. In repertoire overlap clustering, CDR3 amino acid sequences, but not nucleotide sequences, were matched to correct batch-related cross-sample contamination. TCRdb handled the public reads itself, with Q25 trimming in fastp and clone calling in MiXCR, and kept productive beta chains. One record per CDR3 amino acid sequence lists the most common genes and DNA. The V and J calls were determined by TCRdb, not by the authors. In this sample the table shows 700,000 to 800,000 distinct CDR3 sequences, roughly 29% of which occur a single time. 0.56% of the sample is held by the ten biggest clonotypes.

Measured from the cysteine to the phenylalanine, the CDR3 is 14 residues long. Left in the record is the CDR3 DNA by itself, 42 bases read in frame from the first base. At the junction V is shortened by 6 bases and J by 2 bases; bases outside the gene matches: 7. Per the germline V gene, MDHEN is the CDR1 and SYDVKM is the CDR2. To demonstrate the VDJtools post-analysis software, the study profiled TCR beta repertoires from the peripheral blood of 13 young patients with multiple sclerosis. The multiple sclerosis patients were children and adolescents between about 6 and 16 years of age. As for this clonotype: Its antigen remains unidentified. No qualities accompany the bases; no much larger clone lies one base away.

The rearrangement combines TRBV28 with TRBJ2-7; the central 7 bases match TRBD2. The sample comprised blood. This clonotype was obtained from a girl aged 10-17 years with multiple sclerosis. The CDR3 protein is CASSPGGGAYEQYF. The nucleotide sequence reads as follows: TGTGCCAGCAGCCCTGGTGGGGGGGCCTACGAGCAGTACTTC.